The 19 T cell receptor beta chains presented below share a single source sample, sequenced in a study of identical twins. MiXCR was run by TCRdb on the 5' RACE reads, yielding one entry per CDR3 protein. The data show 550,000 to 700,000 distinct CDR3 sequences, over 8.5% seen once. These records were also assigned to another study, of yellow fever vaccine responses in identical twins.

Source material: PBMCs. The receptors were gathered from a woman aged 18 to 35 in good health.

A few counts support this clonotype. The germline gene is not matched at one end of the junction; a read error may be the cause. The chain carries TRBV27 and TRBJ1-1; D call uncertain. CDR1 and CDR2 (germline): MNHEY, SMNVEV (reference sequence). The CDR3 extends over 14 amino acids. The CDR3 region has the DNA TGTGCCAGCAGTCTATCTTGGGGAAACACTGAAGCTTTCTTT. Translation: CASSLSWGNTEAFF.

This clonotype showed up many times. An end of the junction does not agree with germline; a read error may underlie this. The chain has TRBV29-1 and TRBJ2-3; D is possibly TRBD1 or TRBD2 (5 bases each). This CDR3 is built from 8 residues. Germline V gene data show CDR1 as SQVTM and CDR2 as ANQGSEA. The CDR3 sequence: CSPGTGGF. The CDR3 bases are TGCAGCCCCGGGACGGGTGGTTTT.

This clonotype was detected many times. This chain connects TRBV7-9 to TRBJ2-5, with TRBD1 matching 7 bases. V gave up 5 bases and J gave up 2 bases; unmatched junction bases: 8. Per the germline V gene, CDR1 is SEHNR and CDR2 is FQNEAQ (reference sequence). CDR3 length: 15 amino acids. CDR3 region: CASSQSARGQETQYF. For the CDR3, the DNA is TGTGCCAGCAGCCAATCGGCCAGGGGGCAAGAGACCCAGTACTTC.

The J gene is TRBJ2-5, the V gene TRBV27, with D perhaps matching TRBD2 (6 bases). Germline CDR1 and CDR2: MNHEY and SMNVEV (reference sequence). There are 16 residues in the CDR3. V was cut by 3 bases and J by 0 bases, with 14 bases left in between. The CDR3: CASSFWGRRNQETQYF. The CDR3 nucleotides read TGTGCCAGCAGTTTTTGGGGGAGGAGGAACCAAGAGACCCAGTACTTC.

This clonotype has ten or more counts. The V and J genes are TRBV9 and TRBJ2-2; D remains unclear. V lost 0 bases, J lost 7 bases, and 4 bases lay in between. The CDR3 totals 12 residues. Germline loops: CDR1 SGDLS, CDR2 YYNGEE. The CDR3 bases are TGTGCCAGCAGCGTAGCTCGCGGGGAGCTGTTTTTT. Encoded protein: CASSVARGELFF.

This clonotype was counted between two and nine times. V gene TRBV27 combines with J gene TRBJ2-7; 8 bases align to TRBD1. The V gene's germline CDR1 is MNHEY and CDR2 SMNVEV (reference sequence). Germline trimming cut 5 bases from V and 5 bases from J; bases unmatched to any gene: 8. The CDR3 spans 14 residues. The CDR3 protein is CASSTGQGIHEQYF. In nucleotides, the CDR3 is TGTGCCAGCAGTACCGGACAGGGTATCCACGAGCAGTACTTC.

CDR3 in amino acids: CASSPVGGRAIHQEQYF. The CDR3 DNA sequence: TGCGCCAGCAGCCCTGTAGGAGGACGCGCCATTCATCAGGAGCAGTACTTC. The chain uses TRBV5-1 and TRBJ2-7, with D possibly TRBD2 on 5 matching bases. V was clipped by 4 bases and J by 7 bases, with 27 bases between them. The germline CDR1 and CDR2 sequences are SGHRS and YFSETQ. The length of the CDR3 is 17 residues.

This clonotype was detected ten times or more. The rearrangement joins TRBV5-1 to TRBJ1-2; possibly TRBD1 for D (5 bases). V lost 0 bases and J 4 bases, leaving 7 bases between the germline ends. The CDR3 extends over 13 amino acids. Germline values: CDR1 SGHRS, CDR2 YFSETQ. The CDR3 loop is CASSLETVYGYTF. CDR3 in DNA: TGCGCCAGCAGCTTGGAGACAGTCTATGGCTACACCTTC.

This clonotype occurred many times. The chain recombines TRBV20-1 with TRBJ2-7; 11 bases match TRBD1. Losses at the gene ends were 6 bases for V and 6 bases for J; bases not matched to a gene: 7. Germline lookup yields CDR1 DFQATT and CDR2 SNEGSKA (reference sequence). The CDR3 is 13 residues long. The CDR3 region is CSASRDRGIEQYF. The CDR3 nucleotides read TGCAGTGCGAGCCGGGACAGGGGGATCGAGCAGTACTTC.

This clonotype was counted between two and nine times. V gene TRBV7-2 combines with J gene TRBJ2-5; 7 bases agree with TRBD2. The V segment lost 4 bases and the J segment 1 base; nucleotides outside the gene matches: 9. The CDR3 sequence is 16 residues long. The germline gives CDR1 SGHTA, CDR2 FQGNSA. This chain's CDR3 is CASSSGPWGGQETQYF. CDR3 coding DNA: TGTGCCAGCAGCTCTGGACCGTGGGGGGGCCAAGAGACCCAGTACTTC.

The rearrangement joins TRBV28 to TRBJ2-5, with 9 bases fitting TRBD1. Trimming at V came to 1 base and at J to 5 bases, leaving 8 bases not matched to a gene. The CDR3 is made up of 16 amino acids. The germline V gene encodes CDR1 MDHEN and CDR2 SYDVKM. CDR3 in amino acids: CASSLYLQGAGETQYF. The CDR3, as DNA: TGTGCCAGCAGTTTATACCTACAGGGGGCAGGGGAGACCCAGTACTTC.

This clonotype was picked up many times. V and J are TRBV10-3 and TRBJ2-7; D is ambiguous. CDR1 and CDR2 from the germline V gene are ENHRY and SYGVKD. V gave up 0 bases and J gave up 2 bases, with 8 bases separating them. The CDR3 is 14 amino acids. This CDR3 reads CAISESPGPYEQYF. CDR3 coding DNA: TGTGCCATCAGTGAGTCGCCGGGCCCCTACGAGCAGTACTTC.

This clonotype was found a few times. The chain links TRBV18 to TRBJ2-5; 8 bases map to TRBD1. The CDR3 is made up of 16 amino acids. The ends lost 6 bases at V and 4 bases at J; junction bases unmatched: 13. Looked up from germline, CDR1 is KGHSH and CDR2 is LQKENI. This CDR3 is CASSPSSTGVLETQYF. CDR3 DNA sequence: TGTGCCAGCTCTCCCAGTTCGACAGGGGTGTTAGAGACCCAGTACTTC.

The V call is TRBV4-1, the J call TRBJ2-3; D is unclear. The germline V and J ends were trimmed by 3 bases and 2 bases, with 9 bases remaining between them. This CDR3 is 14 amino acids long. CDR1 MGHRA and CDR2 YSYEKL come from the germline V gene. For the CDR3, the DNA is TGCGCCAGCAGCCAGGCCCCCACCACAGATACGCAGTATTTT. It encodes CASSQAPTTDTQYF.

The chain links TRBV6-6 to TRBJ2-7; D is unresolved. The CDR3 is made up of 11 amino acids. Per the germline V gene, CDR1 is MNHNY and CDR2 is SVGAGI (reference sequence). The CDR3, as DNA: TGTGCGACGCGCAAGGACTACGAGCAGTACTTC. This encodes CATRKDYEQYF.

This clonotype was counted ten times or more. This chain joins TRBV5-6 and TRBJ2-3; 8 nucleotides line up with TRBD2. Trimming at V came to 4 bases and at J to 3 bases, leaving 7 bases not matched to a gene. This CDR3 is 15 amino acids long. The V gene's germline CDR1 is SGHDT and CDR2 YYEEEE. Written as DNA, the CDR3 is TGTGCCAGCAGCCAGAGACTAGCGCAAACAGATACGCAGTATTTT. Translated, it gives CASSQRLAQTDTQYF.

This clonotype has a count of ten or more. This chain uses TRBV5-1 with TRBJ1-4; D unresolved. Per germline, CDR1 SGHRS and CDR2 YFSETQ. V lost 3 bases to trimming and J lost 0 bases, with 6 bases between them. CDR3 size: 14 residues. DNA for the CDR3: TGCGCCAGCAGCTCCGAGGCAACTAATGAAAAACTGTTTTTT. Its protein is CASSSEATNEKLFF. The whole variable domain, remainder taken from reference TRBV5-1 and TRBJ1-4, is KAGVTQTPRYLIKTRGQQVTLSCSPISGHRSVSWYQQTPGQGLQFLFEYFSETQRNKGNFPGRFSGRQFSNSRSEMNVSTLELGDSALYLCASSSEATNEKLFFGSGTQLSVL.

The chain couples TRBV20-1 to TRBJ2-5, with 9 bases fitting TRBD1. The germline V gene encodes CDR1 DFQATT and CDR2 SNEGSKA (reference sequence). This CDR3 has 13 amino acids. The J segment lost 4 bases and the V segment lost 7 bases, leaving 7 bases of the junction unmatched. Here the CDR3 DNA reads TGCAGTGACCAGACAGGGGGGGGAGAGACCCAGTACTTC. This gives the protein CSDQTGGGETQYF.

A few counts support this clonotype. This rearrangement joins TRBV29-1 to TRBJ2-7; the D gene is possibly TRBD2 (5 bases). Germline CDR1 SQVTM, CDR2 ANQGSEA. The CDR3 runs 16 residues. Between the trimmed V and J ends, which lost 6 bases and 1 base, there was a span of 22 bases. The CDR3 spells CSVLGPNLALSYEQYF. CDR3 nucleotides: TGCAGCGTCTTAGGTCCCAATCTAGCTCTGTCCTACGAGCAGTACTTC.